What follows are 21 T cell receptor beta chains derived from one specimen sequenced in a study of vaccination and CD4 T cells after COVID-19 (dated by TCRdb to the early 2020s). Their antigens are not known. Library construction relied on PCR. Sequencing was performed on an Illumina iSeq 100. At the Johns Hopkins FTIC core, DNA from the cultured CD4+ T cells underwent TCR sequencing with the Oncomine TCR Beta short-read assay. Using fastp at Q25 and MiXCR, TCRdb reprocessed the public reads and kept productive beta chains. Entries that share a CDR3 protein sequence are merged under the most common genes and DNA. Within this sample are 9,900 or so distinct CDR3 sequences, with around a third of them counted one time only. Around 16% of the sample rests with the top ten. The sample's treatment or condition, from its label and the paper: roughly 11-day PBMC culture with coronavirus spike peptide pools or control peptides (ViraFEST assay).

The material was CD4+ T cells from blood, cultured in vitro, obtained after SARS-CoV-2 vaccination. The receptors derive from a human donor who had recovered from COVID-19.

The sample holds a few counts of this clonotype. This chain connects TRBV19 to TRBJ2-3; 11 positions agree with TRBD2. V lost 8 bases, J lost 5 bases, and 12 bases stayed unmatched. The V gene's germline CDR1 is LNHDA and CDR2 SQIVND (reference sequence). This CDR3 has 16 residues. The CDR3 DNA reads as TGTGCCAGTCAGACACTAGCGGGAGCGCGCGGAGATACGCAGTATTTT. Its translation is CASQTLAGARGDTQYF. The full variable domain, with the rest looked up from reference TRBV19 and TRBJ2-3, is DGGITQSPKYLFRKEGQNVTLSCEQNLNHDAMYWYRQDPGQGLRLIYYSQIVNDFQKGDIAEGYSVSREKKESFPLTVTSAQKNPTAFYLCASQTLAGARGDTQYFGPGTRLTVL.

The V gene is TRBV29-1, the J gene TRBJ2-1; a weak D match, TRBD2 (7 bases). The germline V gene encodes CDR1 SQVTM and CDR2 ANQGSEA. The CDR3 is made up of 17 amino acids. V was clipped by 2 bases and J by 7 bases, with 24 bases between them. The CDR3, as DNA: TGCAGCGTTGAAAGGGTGGGGGGGAGTAAGGGGGGAAATGAGCAGTTCTTC. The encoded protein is CSVERVGGSKGGNEQFF.

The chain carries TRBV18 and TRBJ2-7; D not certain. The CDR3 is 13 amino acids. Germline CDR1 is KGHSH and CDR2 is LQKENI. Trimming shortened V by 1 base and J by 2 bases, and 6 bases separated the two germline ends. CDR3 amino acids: CASSPRMTYEQYF. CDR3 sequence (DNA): TGTGCCAGCTCACCACGGATGACCTACGAGCAGTACTTC.

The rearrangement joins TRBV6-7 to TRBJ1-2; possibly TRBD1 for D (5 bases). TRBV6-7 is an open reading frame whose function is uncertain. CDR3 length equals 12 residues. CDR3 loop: CDGGGSNYGYTF. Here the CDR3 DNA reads TGTGACGGGGGGGGTTCTAACTATGGCTACACCTTC.

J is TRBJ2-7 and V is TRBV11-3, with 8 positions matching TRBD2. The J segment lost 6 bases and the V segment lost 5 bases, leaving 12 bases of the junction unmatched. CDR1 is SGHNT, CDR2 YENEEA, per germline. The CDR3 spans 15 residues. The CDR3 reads CASSPRSGGPVEQYF. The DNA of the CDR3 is TGTGCCAGCAGCCCGCGATCGGGAGGGCCGGTCGAGCAGTACTTC. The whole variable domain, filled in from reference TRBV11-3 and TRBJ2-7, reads EAGVVQSPRYKIIEKKQPVAFWCNPISGHNTLYWYLQNLGQGPELLIRYENEEAVDDSQLPKDRFSAERLKGVDSTLKIQPAELGDSAVYLCASSPRSGGPVEQYFGPGTRLTVT.

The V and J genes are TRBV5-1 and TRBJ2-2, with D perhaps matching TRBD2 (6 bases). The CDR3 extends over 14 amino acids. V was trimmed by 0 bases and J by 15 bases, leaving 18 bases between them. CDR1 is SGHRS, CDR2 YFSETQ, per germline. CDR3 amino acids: CASSLGAGPPELFF. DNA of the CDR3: TGCGCCAGCAGCTTGGGTGCGGGGCCCCCTGAGTTGTTTTTT.

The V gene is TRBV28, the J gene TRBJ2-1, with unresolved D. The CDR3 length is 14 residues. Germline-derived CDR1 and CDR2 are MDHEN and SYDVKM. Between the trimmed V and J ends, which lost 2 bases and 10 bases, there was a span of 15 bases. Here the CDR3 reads CASSLGLSVREQFF. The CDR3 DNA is TGTGCCAGCAGTTTAGGCCTAAGCGTCCGGGAGCAGTTCTTC.

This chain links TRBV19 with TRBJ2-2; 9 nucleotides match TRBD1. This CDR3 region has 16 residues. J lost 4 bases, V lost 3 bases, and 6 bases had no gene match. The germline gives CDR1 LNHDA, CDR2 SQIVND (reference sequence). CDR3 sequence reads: CASSIPPGQGTGELFF. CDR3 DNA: TGTGCCAGTAGTATCCCACCGGGACAGGGCACCGGGGAGCTGTTTTTT.

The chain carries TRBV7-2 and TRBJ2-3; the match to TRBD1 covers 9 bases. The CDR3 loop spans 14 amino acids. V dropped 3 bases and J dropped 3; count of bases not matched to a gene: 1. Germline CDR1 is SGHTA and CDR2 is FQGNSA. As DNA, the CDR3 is TGTGCCAGCAGCTTGACAGGGGGGACAGATACGCAGTATTTT. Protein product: CASSLTGGTDTQYF.

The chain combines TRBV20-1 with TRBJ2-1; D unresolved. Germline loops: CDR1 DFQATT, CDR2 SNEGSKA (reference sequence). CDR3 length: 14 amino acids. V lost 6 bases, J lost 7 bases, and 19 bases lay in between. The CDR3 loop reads CSAALLPLGNEQFF. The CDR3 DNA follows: TGCAGTGCCGCCCTCCTTCCGTTAGGGAATGAGCAGTTCTTC.

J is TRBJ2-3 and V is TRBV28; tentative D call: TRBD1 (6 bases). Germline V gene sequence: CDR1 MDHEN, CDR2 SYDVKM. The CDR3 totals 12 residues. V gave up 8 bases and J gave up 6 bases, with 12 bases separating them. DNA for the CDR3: TGTGCCAGCGGATTGACAGGTGATACGCAGTATTTT. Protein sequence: CASGLTGDTQYF.

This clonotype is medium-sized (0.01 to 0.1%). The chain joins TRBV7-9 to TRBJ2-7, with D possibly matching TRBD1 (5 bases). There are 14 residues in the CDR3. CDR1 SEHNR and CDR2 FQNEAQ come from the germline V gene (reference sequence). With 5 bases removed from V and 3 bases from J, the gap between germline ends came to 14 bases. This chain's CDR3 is CASSPYRSNYEQYF. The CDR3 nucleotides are TGTGCCAGCAGCCCATACAGGTCAAACTACGAGCAGTACTTC.

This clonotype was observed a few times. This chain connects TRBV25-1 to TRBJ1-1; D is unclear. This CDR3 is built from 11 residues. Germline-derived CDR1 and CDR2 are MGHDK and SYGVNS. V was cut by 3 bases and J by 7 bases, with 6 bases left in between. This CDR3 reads CASSDRFEAFF. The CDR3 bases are TGTGCCAGCAGTGATCGGTTTGAAGCTTTCTTT. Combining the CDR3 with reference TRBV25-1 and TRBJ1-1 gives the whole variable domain EADIYQTPRYLVIGTGKKITLECSQTMGHDKMYWYQQDPGMELHLIHYSYGVNSTEKGDLSSESTVSRIRTEHFPLTLESARPSHTSQYLCASSDRFEAFFGQGTRLTVV.

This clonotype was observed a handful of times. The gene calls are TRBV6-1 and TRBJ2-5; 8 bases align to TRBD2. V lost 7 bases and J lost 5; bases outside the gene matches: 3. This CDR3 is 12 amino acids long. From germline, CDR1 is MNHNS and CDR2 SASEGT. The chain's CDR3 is CASIGTSETQYF. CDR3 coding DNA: TGTGCCAGCATCGGGACTAGTGAGACCCAGTACTTC.

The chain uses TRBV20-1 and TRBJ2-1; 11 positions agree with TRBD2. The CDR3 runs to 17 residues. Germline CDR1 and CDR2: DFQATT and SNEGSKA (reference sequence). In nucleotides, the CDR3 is TGCAGCGCCCTTGGGACTAGCGGAATGATATCCTACAATGAGCAGTTCTTC. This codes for CSALGTSGMISYNEQFF.

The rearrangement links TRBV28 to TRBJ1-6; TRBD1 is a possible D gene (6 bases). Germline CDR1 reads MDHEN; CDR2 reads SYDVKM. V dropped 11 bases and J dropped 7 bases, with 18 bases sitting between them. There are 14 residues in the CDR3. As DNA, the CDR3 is TGTGCCGGCATCTTCGGACAGAGCAATTCACCCCTCCACTTT. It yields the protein CAGIFGQSNSPLHF.

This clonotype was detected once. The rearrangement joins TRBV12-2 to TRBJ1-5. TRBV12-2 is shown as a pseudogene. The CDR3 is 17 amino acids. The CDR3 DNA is TGTGCAAGTCGCTCACGGGCGGGGAGGCGGAAGGATCAGCCCCAGCATTTT. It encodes CASRSRAGRRKDQPQHF.

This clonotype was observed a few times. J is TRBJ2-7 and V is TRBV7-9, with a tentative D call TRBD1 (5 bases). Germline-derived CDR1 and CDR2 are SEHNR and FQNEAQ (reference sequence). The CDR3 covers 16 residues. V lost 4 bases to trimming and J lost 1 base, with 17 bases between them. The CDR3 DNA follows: TGTGCCAGCAGCTCGCTACCCAGGGCGCAATCCTACGAGCAGTACTTC. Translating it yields CASSSLPRAQSYEQYF.

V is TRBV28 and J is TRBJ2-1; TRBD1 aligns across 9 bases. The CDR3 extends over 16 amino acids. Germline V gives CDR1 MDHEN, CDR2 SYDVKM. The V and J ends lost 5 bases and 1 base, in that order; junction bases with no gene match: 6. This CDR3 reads CASSGSGTGSYNEQFF. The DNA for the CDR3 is TGTGCCAGCAGTGGATCCGGGACAGGGTCCTACAATGAGCAGTTCTTC.

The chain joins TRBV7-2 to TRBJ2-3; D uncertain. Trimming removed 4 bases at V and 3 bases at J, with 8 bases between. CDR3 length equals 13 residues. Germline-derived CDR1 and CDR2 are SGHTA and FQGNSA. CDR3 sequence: CASSSPSTDTQYF. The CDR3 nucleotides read TGTGCCAGCAGCTCCCCCTCTACAGATACGCAGTATTTT.

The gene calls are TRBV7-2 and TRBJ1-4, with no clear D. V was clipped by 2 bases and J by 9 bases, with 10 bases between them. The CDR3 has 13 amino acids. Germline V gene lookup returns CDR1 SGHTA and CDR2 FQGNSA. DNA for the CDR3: TGTGCCAGCAGCTTATTCACGGAGAAAAAACTGTTTTTT. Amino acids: CASSLFTEKKLFF.